The clone carrying this T cell receptor (beta chain) occurred many times. Its target is not known. Reverse transcription of all isolated RNA meant that expressed TCRB transcripts were sequenced. Generated by immunoSEQ multiplex PCR, the TCRdb table keeps only in-frame clones and is missing some. This sample yields about 160,000 clones, of which under 9.5% are seen a single time; about 0.5% belongs to the top ten. The record originates from a study of beta chain features in type 1 diabetes. Points from the study as a whole: The analysis here could not establish whether HLA type shapes TCRB rearrangement. Type 1 diabetes patients had TCRB CDR3s that were shorter (moderately but significantly so) in all four CD4+ subsets. Lower insertion and higher deletion counts appeared at VDJ junctions in type 1 diabetes patients.

This TCR derives from a man younger than 30 with type 1 diabetes. The sequenced material came from central memory CD4+ T cells from blood.

CDR3 sequence (DNA): TGTGCCAGCAGCTTATTATTAGCTTCCGAGCAGTACTTC. It specifies CASSLLLASEQYF. The gene calls are TRBV7-2 and TRBJ2-7; D is undetermined. CDR3 length equals 13 residues. Trimming left V 2 bases short and J 6 bases short, with 11 bases between. Germline CDR1 SGHTA, CDR2 FQGNSA.